This TCR beta chain was sequenced in a study of T cells after yellow fever vaccination. TCRdb used MiXCR to reprocess the 5' RACE reads, holding one entry per CDR3 protein. The top ten hold about a sixth of the sample, which has 400,000 to 650,000 distinct CDR3 sequences, 21% seen once. Germline CDR1 is SGHTA and CDR2 is FQGTGA. This CDR3 has 13 amino acids. The ends were cut back, 5 bases at V and 5 bases at J, with 11 bases in the middle. This clonotype turned up a few times. The gene calls are TRBV7-3 and TRBJ2-3; D unclear. The sample was PBMCs, taken roughly 20 days after the first yellow fever vaccination. The sequence was collected from a man in his late teens or twenties who received the YFV17D yellow fever vaccine. The CDR3 DNA reads as TGTGCCAGCAGCGCAGGCCAGGAAGATACGCAGTATTTT. This sequence encodes CASSAGQEDTQYF.